The 26 T cell receptor beta chains below were found in one sample sequenced in a study of blood T cell repertoires in COVID-19. Sequencing was performed with immunoSEQ multiplex PCR; in TCRdb, only in-frame clones are kept and a portion is missing. The sample has some 150,000 clones; around three quarters are singletons. Sequencing was performed on peripheral blood. These receptors were obtained from a man aged 50 or older with active or convalescent COVID-19.

This clone was seen once. The chain employs TRBV25-1 and TRBJ1-5, with D perhaps matching TRBD1 (5 bases). CDR1 is MGHDK and CDR2 is SYGVNS in the germline V gene. The CDR3 loop spans 13 amino acids. Trimming removed 5 bases at V and 3 bases at J, with 8 bases between. In DNA form, the CDR3 reads TGTGCCAGCAGTAAGGGGCACAATCAGCCCCAGCATTTT. It translates to CASSKGHNQPQHF.

This clone showed up just once. The chain recombines TRBV5-4 with TRBJ2-5, with 13 positions matching TRBD2. The CDR3 is 16 amino acids. The germline V gene has CDR1 SGHNT and CDR2 YYREEE (reference sequence). V lost 4 bases to trimming and J lost 2 bases; unmatched junction nucleotides: 5. The CDR3 sequence is CASSRGLAGAQETQYF. CDR3 coding DNA: TGTGCCAGCAGCCGCGGACTAGCGGGGGCTCAAGAGACCCAGTACTTC.

The chain is built from TRBV27 and TRBJ1-6, with D hard to call. Germline CDR1 MNHEY, CDR2 SMNVEV (reference sequence). The CDR3 covers 15 residues. V was clipped by 2 bases and J by 7 bases, with 12 bases between them. The CDR3 region is CASSLSPNPNSPLHF. DNA for the CDR3: TGTGCCAGCAGTTTAAGCCCCAATCCCAATTCACCCCTCCACTTT.

This rearrangement joins TRBV19 to TRBJ1-3; no clear D gene. V was trimmed by 6 bases and J by 3 bases, leaving 15 bases between them. The CDR3 loop spans 15 amino acids. The germline gives CDR1 LNHDA, CDR2 SQIVND (reference sequence). The CDR3 sequence: CASSLRGLGGNTIYF. DNA for the CDR3: TGTGCCAGTAGCCTTCGCGGGCTCGGTGGAAACACCATATATTTT.

This chain connects TRBV27 to TRBJ1-2; no clear D gene. With 6 bases removed from V and 4 bases from J, the gap between germline ends came to 9 bases. This CDR3 spans 12 amino acids. CDR1 MNHEY and CDR2 SMNVEV come from the germline V gene (reference sequence). CDR3 DNA: TGTGCCAGCAGGGAGGGTGGCTATGGCTACACCTTC. It specifies CASREGGYGYTF.

V gene TRBV4-2 combines with J gene TRBJ2-5, with TRBD2 matching over 12 bases. CDR3 length: 18 residues. V was clipped by 1 base and J by 2 bases; unmatched bases: 8. Germline-derived CDR1 and CDR2 are LGHNA and YNFKEQ. The CDR3 spells CASSQVLGLAGGQETQYF. The CDR3 coding sequence is TGTGCCAGCAGCCAAGTGCTAGGTCTAGCGGGAGGGCAAGAGACCCAGTACTTC.

The J gene is TRBJ1-6, the V gene TRBV6-1; possible D gene TRBD1, 6 bases. The CDR3 runs 15 residues. Germline V gene lookup returns CDR1 MNHNS and CDR2 SASEGT. The V gene lost 1 base and the J gene lost 7 bases, with 11 bases spanning the gap. The CDR3 reads CASSEGEGGNSPLHF. Here the CDR3 DNA reads TGTGCCAGCAGTGAAGGTGAAGGGGGAAATTCACCCCTCCACTTT.

This chain uses TRBV28 with TRBJ2-7; TRBD1 matches at 11 bases. V lost 7 bases and J lost 2; bases outside the gene matches: 7. Germline V gene lookup returns CDR1 MDHEN and CDR2 SYDVKM. The CDR3 has 15 residues. CDR3 amino acids: CASNTGGQGAYEQYF. CDR3 DNA: TGTGCCAGCAATACCGGGGGACAGGGGGCCTACGAGCAGTACTTC.

This rearrangement joins TRBV5-1 to TRBJ2-5; 11 bases match TRBD2. In germline, CDR1 is SGHRS, CDR2 YFSETQ. The CDR3 runs to 16 residues. Trimming removed 4 bases from V and 7 bases from J; junction bases left unmatched: 12. CDR3 protein: CASSTGTSGGVGTQYF. CDR3 sequence (DNA): TGCGCCAGCAGCACCGGGACTAGCGGAGGGGTCGGGACCCAGTACTTC.

This clone was seen only a few times. The chain links TRBV2 to TRBJ2-2; 7 bases line up with TRBD2. V trimming: 3 bases; J trimming: 6 bases; junction bases outside the gene matches: 4. This CDR3 is built from 14 residues. CDR1 is SNHLY, CDR2 FYNNEI, per germline. CDR3 bases: TGTGCCAGCAGTGAGAGCGGGATGGCCGGGGAGCTGTTTTTT. Residues: CASSESGMAGELFF.

This chain joins TRBV7-3 and TRBJ2-5, with a tentative D call TRBD2 (6 bases). Germline values: CDR1 SGHTA, CDR2 FQGTGA. The ends were cut back, 5 bases at V and 2 bases at J, with 9 bases in the middle. The CDR3 is made up of 13 amino acids. For the CDR3, the DNA is TGTGCCAGCAGCACGGGACTTCAAGAGACCCAGTACTTC. Translation gives CASSTGLQETQYF.

The chain combines TRBV7-3 with TRBJ1-3; D unclear. This CDR3 has 16 residues. Trimming left V 0 bases short and J 2 bases short, with 11 bases between. CDR1 and CDR2 from the germline V gene are SGHTA and FQGTGA. The CDR3 sequence: CASSLTKGAAGNTIYF. The CDR3, as DNA: TGTGCCAGCAGCTTAACGAAGGGAGCGGCTGGAAACACCATATATTTT.

The genes are TRBV12-3 or TRBV12-4 and TRBJ2-7; D not resolved. The CDR3 is 12 residues long. Deletions cut 4 bases from V and 3 bases from J, with 7 bases between. This CDR3 reads CASSSLVYEQYF. In DNA form, the CDR3 reads TGTGCCAGCAGTTCCCTAGTCTACGAGCAGTACTTC.

V and J are TRBV6-5 and TRBJ1-6; D remains unclear. Germline-derived CDR1 and CDR2 are MNHEY and SVGAGI. Trimming took 7 bases from V and 3 from J, leaving 7 bases between them. The CDR3 covers 13 residues. The CDR3 spells CASTPVYNSPLHF. The DNA for the CDR3 is TGTGCCAGCACCCCCGTCTATAATTCACCCCTCCACTTT.

The rearrangement links TRBV2 to TRBJ2-7, with D perhaps TRBD2 (6 bases). Germline values: CDR1 SNHLY, CDR2 FYNNEI. Trimming removed 4 bases from V and 4 bases from J, with 11 bases in between. CDR3 length equals 13 residues. The CDR3 spells CASSGLVLYEQYF. DNA of the CDR3: TGTGCCAGCAGTGGACTAGTTCTTTACGAGCAGTACTTC.

The rearrangement joins TRBV2 to TRBJ2-7; 10 bases are a match to TRBD1. Germline V gene data show CDR1 as SNHLY and CDR2 as FYNNEI. The length of the CDR3 is 14 residues. The V gene end was trimmed by 4 bases and the J gene end by 2 bases; junction bases not matched to a gene: 2. CDR3 sequence (DNA): TGTGCCAGCAGTGCCGGGACAGGGGCCTACGAGCAGTACTTC. Translated, it gives CASSAGTGAYEQYF.

The chain employs TRBV30 and TRBJ1-4; 9 bases line up with TRBD1. Germline CDR1 and CDR2: GTSNPN and SVGIG (reference sequence). J was trimmed by 7 bases and V by 7 bases; bases with no gene match: 10. The CDR3 contains 14 residues. For the CDR3, the DNA is TGTGCCTCCCGACAGGGGGGGGATGTTGAAAAACTGTTTTTT. Translation gives CASRQGGDVEKLFF.

There are a few counts of this clone. The CDR3 sequence is CASSLGRTGLQETQYF. The CDR3, as DNA: TGTGCCAGCAGCTTAGGTCGGACAGGGCTTCAAGAGACCCAGTACTTC. The chain links TRBV7-8 to TRBJ2-5; TRBD1 agrees at 8 bases. The CDR3 is 16 amino acids. Trimming cost V 1 base and J 2 bases; bases outside gene matches: 6. In germline, CDR1 is SGHVS, CDR2 FQNEAQ.

The V gene is TRBV4-2, the J gene TRBJ2-3; TRBD2 agrees at 9 bases. This CDR3 region has 18 residues. The germline V gene has CDR1 LGHNA and CDR2 YNFKEQ. With V trimmed by 0 bases and J by 2 bases, 9 bases remained unmatched. The CDR3 coding sequence is TGTGCCAGCAGCCAAGATAGGGCTAGCGGGACCACCACAGATACGCAGTATTTT. Translated: CASSQDRASGTTTDTQYF.

This clone was seen a handful of times. CDR3 in amino acids: CASSSMKGQGLEKLFF. For the CDR3, the DNA is TGTGCCAGCAGTTCCATGAAGGGCCAGGGTTTAGAAAAACTGTTTTTT. The chain combines TRBV28 with TRBJ1-4, with D perhaps TRBD1 (5 bases). Germline V CDR1 and CDR2: MDHEN, SYDVKM. CDR3 length: 16 residues. V was trimmed by 4 bases and J by 8 bases, leaving 20 bases between them.

The table lists this clone with a few counts. This chain connects TRBV2 to TRBJ1-5, with 9 bases matching TRBD1. Per germline, CDR1 SNHLY and CDR2 FYNNEI. The length of the CDR3 is 17 residues. J lost 0 bases, V lost 6 bases, and 9 bases had no gene match. The chain's CDR3 is CASRVDRGRHSNQPQHF. The CDR3 DNA follows: TGTGCCAGCAGGGTGGACAGGGGAAGACATAGCAATCAGCCCCAGCATTTT. Variable domain in full (rest from reference TRBV2 and TRBJ1-5): EPEVTQTPSHQVTQMGQEVILRCVPISNHLYFYWYRQILGQKVEFLVSFYNNEISEKSEIFDDQFSVERPDGSNFTLKIRSTKLEDSAMYFCASRVDRGRHSNQPQHFGDGTRLSIL.

This clone occurred once. The chain carries TRBV19 and TRBJ2-2, with D unresolved. CDR1 is LNHDA and CDR2 is SQIVND in the germline V gene (reference sequence). Trimming cost V 2 bases and J 8 bases, with 6 bases left between them. The CDR3 has 12 amino acids. The CDR3 DNA sequence: TGTGCCAGTAGTATAATCGGTGGGGAGCTGTTTTTT. Translated, it gives CASSIIGGELFF.

The chain links TRBV19 to TRBJ1-5, with D possibly being TRBD1 (5 bases). CDR1 is LNHDA and CDR2 is SQIVND in the germline V gene (reference sequence). Trimming took 10 bases from V and 5 from J, leaving 15 bases between them. CDR3 size: 13 residues. CDR3 DNA sequence: TGTGCCACAAAGGTAGGGGCATATCAGCCCCAGCATTTT. Translated, it gives CATKVGAYQPQHF.

The chain employs TRBV5-4 and TRBJ2-7; D unresolved. From germline, CDR1 is SGHNT and CDR2 YYREEE (reference sequence). The CDR3 length is 13 residues. The V end was cut by 3 bases, the J end by 2 bases, with 9 bases between. The CDR3 reads CASSSNTAYEQYF. CDR3 DNA sequence: TGTGCCAGCAGCTCAAACACAGCCTACGAGCAGTACTTC.

V is TRBV2 and J is TRBJ1-4; unclear D gene. V was shortened by 3 bases and J by 8 bases, with 10 bases between the two germline ends. Germline CDR1 and CDR2: SNHLY and FYNNEI. The CDR3 has 13 residues. Written as DNA, the CDR3 is TGTGCCAGCAGTGAGAGGGTTCGCGAAAAACTGTTTTTT. Encoded protein: CASSERVREKLFF. Full variable domain (outside the CDR3, taken from reference TRBV2 and TRBJ1-4): EPEVTQTPSHQVTQMGQEVILRCVPISNHLYFYWYRQILGQKVEFLVSFYNNEISEKSEIFDDQFSVERPDGSNFTLKIRSTKLEDSAMYFCASSERVREKLFFGSGTQLSVL.

V gene TRBV28 combines with J gene TRBJ1-6; possibly TRBD1 for D (5 bases). Looked up from germline, CDR1 is MDHEN and CDR2 is SYDVKM. V lost 2 bases to trimming and J lost 7 bases, with 9 bases between them. This CDR3 comprises 14 residues. The CDR3 protein is CASSLEQENSPLHF. The CDR3 region has the DNA TGTGCCAGCAGTTTAGAACAGGAGAATTCACCCCTCCACTTT.